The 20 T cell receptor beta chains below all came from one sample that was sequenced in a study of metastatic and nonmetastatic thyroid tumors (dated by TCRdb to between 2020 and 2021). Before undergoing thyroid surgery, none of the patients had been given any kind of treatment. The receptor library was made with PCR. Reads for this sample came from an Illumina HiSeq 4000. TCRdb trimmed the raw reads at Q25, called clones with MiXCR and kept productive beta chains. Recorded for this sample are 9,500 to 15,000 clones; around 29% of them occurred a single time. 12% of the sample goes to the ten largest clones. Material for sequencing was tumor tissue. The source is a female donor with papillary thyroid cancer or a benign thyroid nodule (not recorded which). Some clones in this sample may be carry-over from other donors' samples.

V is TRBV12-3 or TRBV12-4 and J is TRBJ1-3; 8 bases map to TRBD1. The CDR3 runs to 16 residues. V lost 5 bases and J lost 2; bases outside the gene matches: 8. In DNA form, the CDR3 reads TGTGCCAGCAGTACGGGACAGGCGGCTGCTGGAAACACCATATATTTT. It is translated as CASSTGQAAAGNTIYF.

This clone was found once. The CDR3: CASSQEGGGRGIQYF. The CDR3 coding sequence is TGCGCCAGCAGCCAAGAGGGAGGGGGTAGGGGCATTCAGTACTTC. The chain recombines TRBV4-1 with TRBJ2-4; possibly TRBD2 for D (7 bases). This CDR3 is built from 15 residues. Trimming left V 0 bases short and J 9 bases short, with 15 bases between. Per the germline V gene, CDR1 is MGHRA and CDR2 is YSYEKL.

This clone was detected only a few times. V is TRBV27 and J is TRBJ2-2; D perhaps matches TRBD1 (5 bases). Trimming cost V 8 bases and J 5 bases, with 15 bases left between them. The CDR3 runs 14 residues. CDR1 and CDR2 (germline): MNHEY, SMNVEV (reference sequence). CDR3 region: CASGHYRWTGELFF. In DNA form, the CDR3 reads TGTGCCAGCGGCCACTACAGGTGGACCGGGGAGCTGTTTTTT.

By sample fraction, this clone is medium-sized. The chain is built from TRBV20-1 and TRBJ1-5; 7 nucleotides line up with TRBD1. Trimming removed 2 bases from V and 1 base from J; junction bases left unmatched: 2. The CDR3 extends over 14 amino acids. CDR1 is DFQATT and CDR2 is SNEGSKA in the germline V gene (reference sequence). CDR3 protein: CSARKQGSNQPQHF. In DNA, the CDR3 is TGCAGTGCTAGAAAACAGGGGAGCAATCAGCCCCAGCATTTT.

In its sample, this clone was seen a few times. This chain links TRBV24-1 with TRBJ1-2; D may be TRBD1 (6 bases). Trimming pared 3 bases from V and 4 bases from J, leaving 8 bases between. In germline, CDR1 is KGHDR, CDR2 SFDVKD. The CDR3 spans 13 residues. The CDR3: CATSDPTGYGYTF. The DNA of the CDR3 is TGTGCCACCAGTGATCCGACAGGCTATGGCTACACCTTC.

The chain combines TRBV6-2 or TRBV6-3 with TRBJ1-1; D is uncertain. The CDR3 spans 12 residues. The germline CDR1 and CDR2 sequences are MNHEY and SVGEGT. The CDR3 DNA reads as TGTGCAGCGGAGAGGGCGAACACTGAAGCTTTCTTT. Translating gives CAAERANTEAFF.

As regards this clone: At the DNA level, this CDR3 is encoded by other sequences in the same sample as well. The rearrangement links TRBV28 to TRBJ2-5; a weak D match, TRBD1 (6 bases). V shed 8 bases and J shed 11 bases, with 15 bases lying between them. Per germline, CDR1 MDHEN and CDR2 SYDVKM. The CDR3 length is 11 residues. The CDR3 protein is CASGRKGTQYF. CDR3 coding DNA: TGTGCCAGCGGACGGAAAGGGACACAGTACTTC.

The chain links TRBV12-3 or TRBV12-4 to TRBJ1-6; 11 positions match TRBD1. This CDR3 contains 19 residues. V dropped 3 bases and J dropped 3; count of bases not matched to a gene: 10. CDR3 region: CASSFGDRGTFYYNSPLHF. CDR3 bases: TGTGCCAGCAGTTTTGGGGACAGGGGGACCTTTTACTATAATTCACCCCTCCACTTT.

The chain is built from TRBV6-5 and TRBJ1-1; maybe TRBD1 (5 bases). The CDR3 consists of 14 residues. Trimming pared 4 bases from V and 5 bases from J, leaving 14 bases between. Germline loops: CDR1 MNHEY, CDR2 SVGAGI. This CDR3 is CASSSSAGGTEAFF. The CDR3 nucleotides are TGTGCCAGCAGTTCCTCGGCGGGGGGGACTGAAGCTTTCTTT.

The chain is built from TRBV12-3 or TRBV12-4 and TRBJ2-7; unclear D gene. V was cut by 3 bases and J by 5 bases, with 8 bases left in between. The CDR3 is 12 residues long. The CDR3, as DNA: TGTGCCAGCAGTTTGACAACCCACGAGCAGTACTTC. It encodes CASSLTTHEQYF.

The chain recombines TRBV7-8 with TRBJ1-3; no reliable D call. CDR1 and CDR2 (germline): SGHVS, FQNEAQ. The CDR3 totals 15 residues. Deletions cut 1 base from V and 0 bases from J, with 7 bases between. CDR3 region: CASSLERISGNTIYF. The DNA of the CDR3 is TGTGCCAGCAGCTTAGAACGTATCTCTGGAAACACCATATATTTT.

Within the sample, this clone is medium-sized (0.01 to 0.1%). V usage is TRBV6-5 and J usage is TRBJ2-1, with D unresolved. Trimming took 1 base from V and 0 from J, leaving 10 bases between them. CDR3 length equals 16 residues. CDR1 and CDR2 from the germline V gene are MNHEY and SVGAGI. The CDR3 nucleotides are TGTGCCAGCAGTTACTTGGCAGCGAGCTCCTACAATGAGCAGTTCTTC. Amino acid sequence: CASSYLAASSYNEQFF.

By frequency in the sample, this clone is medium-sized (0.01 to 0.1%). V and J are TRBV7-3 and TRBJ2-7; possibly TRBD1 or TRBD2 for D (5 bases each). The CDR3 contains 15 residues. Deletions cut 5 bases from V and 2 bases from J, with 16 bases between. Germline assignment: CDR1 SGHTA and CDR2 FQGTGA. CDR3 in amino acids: CASSPQGRTPYEQYF. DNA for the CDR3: TGTGCCAGCAGCCCCCAGGGACGGACTCCCTACGAGCAGTACTTC.

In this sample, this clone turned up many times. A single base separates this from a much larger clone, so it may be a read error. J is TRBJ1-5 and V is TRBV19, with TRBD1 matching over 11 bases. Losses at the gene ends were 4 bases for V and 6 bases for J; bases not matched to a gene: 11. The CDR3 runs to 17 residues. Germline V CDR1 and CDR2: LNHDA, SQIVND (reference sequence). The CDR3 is CASSSATGQGVCQPQHF. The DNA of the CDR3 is TGTGCCAGTAGTAGCGCCACGGGACAGGGGGTCTGTCAGCCCCAGCATTTT.

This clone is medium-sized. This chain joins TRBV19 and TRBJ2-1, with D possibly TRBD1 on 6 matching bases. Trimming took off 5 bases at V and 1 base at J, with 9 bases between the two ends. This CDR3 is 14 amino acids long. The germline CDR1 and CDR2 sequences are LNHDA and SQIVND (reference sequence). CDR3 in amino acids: CASSRQVSYNEQFF. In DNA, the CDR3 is TGTGCCAGTAGTCGACAGGTGTCCTACAATGAGCAGTTCTTC. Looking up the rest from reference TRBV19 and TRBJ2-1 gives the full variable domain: DGGITQSPKYLFRKEGQNVTLSCEQNLNHDAMYWYRQDPGQGLRLIYYSQIVNDFQKGDIAEGYSVSREKKESFPLTVTSAQKNPTAFYLCASSRQVSYNEQFFGPGTRLTVL.

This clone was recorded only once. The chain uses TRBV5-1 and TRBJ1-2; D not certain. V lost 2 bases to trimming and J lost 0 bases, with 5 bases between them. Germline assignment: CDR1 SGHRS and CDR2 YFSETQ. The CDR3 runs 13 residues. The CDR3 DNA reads TGCGCCAGCAGCTTCGATGCTAACTATGGCTACACCTTC. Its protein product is CASSFDANYGYTF.

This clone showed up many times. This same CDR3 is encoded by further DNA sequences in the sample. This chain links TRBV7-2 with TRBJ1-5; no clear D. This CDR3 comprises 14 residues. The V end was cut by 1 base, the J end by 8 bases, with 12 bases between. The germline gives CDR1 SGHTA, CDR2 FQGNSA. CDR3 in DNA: TGTGCCAGCAGCTTAGATGGCCCATTGGAGCCCCAGCATTTT. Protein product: CASSLDGPLEPQHF. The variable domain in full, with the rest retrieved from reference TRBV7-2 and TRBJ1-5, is GAGVSQSPSNKVTEKGKDVELRCDPISGHTALYWYRQSLGQGLEFLIYFQGNSAPDKSGLPSDRFSAERTGGSVSTLTIQRTQQEDSAVYLCASSLDGPLEPQHFGDGTRLSIL.

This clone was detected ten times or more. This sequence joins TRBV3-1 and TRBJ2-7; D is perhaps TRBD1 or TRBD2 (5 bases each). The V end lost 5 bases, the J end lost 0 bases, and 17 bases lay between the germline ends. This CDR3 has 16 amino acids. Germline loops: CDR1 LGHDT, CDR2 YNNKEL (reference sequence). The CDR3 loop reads CASSTSGPWSSYEQYF. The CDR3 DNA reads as TGTGCCAGCAGCACCTCGGGACCCTGGAGCTCCTACGAGCAGTACTTC.

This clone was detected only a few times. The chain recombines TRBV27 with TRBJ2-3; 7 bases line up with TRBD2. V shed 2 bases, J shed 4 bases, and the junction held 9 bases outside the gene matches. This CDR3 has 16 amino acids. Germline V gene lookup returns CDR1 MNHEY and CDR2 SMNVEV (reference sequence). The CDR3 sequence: CASSLGYGGSADTQYF. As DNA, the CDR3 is TGTGCCAGCAGTTTAGGGTATGGCGGGAGCGCAGATACGCAGTATTTT.

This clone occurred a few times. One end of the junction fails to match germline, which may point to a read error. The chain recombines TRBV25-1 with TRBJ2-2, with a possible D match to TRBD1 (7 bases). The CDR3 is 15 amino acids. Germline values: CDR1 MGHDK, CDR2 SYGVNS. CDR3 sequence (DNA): TGTGCCATCAGTGGGGGGACAGCCGGAACCGGGGAGCTGTTTTTT. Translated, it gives CAISGGTAGTGELFF.